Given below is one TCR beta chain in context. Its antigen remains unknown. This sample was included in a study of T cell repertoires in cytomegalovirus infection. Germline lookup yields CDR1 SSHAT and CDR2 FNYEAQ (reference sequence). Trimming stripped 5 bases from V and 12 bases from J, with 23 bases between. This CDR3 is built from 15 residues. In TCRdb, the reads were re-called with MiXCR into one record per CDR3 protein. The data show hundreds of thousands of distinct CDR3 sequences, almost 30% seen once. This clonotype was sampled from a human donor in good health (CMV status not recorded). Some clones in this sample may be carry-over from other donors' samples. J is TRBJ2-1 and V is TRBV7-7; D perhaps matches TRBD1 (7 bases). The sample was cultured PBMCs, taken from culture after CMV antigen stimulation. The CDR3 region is CASSRGTVNLKGQFF. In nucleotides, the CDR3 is TGTGCCAGCAGCCGCGGGACAGTGAACCTAAAGGGGCAGTTCTTC.